A single sample gave rise to the 31 T cell receptor beta chains below, sequenced in a study of beta chain features in type 1 diabetes. Investigators reverse transcribed all isolated RNA, so they sequenced expressed TCRB transcripts. Some clones are missing from TCRdb's copy, which holds only in-frame ones; the method was immunoSEQ multiplex PCR. The top ten clones hold approximately 0.015% of a sample with about 360,000 clones, 10% to 15% of them seen once. Sequencing input: naive CD4+ T cells from blood. The receptors derive from a man between 18 and 35 years old in good health.

There are a few counts of this clone. The chain couples TRBV14 to TRBJ2-2; D is undetermined. V was pared by 6 bases and J by 2 bases, with 10 bases between. The germline gives CDR1 SGHDN, CDR2 FVKESK. The CDR3 covers 14 residues. CDR3 protein: CASSPTYNTGELFF. The CDR3 DNA is TGTGCCAGCAGTCCTACTTATAACACCGGGGAGCTGTTTTTT.

This clone has a handful of counts. This chain uses TRBV28 with TRBJ1-5; 7 bases line up with TRBD1. This CDR3 spans 17 amino acids. V lost 5 bases and J lost 7; bases outside the gene matches: 17. CDR1 is MDHEN, CDR2 SYDVKM, per germline. The CDR3 nucleotides read TGTGCCAGCAGTGCACATAGGGGGCGCTTCTACGTCCAGCCCCAGCATTTT. Its protein is CASSAHRGRFYVQPQHF. The full variable domain, in which reference TRBV28 and TRBJ1-5 provide the parts outside the CDR3, is DVKVTQSSRYLVKRTGEKVFLECVQDMDHENMFWYRQDPGLGLRLIYFSYDVKMKEKGDIPEGYSVSREKKERFSLILESASTNQTSMYLCASSAHRGRFYVQPQHFGDGTRLSIL.

This clone has more than one count but fewer than ten. The J gene is TRBJ1-4, the V gene TRBV7-9; 8 bases align to TRBD1. The V gene end was trimmed by 5 bases and the J gene end by 7 bases; junction bases not matched to a gene: 9. This CDR3 has 15 amino acids. The germline V gene has CDR1 SEHNR and CDR2 FQNEAQ (reference sequence). The CDR3 DNA reads TGTGCCAGCAGCACACAGGGGGGGAGAGTTGAAAAACTGTTTTTT. It yields the protein CASSTQGGRVEKLFF. Based on the CDR3 plus reference TRBV7-9 and TRBJ1-4, the full variable domain is DTGVSQNPRHKITKRGQNVTFRCDPISEHNRLYWYRQTLGQGPEFLTYFQNEAQLEKSRLLSDRFSAERPKGSFSTLEIQRTEQGDSAMYLCASSTQGGRVEKLFFGSGTQLSVL.

This clone was detected only a few times. The gene calls are TRBV6-5 and TRBJ2-7; 7 bases are shared with TRBD1. J was trimmed by 7 bases and V by 6 bases; bases with no gene match: 15. CDR1 and CDR2 (germline): MNHEY, SVGAGI. CDR3 length: 15 residues. The DNA of the CDR3 is TGTGCCAGCAGAGTCTACGAGGGACAGAGAGGGGAGCAGTACTTC. This encodes CASRVYEGQRGEQYF.

CDR3 sequence reads: CASSFPLAGHNEQFF. The CDR3 DNA reads TGTGCCAGCAGCTTCCCGCTAGCGGGGCACAATGAGCAGTTCTTC. The V call is TRBV5-4, the J call TRBJ2-1; TRBD2 matches at 9 bases. Germline V gene data show CDR1 as SGHNT and CDR2 as YYREEE (reference sequence). The CDR3 is 15 residues long. V shed 2 bases and J 5 bases; nucleotides not matched to a gene: 5.

The chain joins TRBV18 to TRBJ2-2; 7 positions match TRBD2. After removal of 2 bases from V and 6 bases from J, the junction contained 3 bases not matched to a gene. CDR1 is KGHSH and CDR2 is LQKENI in the germline V gene. The CDR3 spans 14 residues. CDR3 DNA: TGTGCCAGCTCACCATCTAGCGGCGCCGGGGAGCTGTTTTTT. It yields the protein CASSPSSGAGELFF.

The gene calls are TRBV7-7 and TRBJ2-7; TRBD1 matches at 8 bases. Losses at the gene ends were 4 bases for V and 6 bases for J; bases not matched to a gene: 5. Germline values: CDR1 SSHAT, CDR2 FNYEAQ (reference sequence). The CDR3 is made up of 13 amino acids. CDR3 bases: TGTGCCAGCAGCTACCAGGGGGCTTCCGAGCAGTACTTC. Its protein is CASSYQGASEQYF.

This clone was detected ten times or more. CDR3 sequence (DNA): TGTGCCAGCAGCGCCACCGGGACAGGGTTCTATGAGCAGTTCTTC. Protein sequence: CASSATGTGFYEQFF. This chain joins TRBV7-2 and TRBJ2-1; 9 nucleotides match TRBD1. This CDR3 is built from 15 residues. CDR1 SGHTA and CDR2 FQGNSA come from the germline V gene. Trimming at V came to 5 bases and at J to 8 bases, leaving 10 bases not matched to a gene.

V usage is TRBV5-1 and J usage is TRBJ1-4, with 10 bases fitting TRBD1. Per germline, CDR1 SGHRS and CDR2 YFSETQ. V gave up 4 bases and J gave up 7 bases; unmatched junction bases: 10. This CDR3 has 16 residues. The CDR3 region is CASSPGDRGRGEKLFF. The CDR3 bases are TGCGCCAGCAGCCCAGGAGACAGGGGGCGAGGTGAAAAACTGTTTTTT.

The chain carries TRBV7-9 and TRBJ2-1; 8 bases are shared with TRBD2. Unmatched junction bases numbered 4, after V lost 1 base and J lost 5 bases. The CDR3 covers 15 residues. Germline CDR1 and CDR2: SEHNR and FQNEAQ (reference sequence). The CDR3 nucleotides are TGTGCCAGCAGCTTAGTGATTAGCGGGAACAATGAGCAGTTCTTC. This codes for CASSLVISGNNEQFF.

This clone was recorded a few times. This sequence joins TRBV28 and TRBJ2-1; 8 nucleotides match TRBD2. CDR3 length: 17 residues. In germline, CDR1 is MDHEN, CDR2 SYDVKM. DNA of the CDR3: TGTGCAACCTCTCAGCGGGGGAGAACGAGATCCTACAATGAGCAGTTCTTC. Translating it yields CATSQRGRTRSYNEQFF.

This clone showed up just a few times. This chain connects TRBV10-2 to TRBJ2-5; D may be TRBD1 (5 bases). V was clipped by 3 bases and J by 5 bases, with 13 bases between them. This CDR3 spans 14 amino acids. Looked up from germline, CDR1 is WSHSY and CDR2 is SAAADI. The CDR3, as DNA: TGCGCCAGCAGTGATCCGCAGGGTGGCGAGACCCAGTACTTC. Amino acid sequence: CASSDPQGGETQYF.

This clone was observed a handful of times. The V call is TRBV7-6, the J call TRBJ2-5; weak D call: TRBD1 (5 bases). This CDR3 spans 11 amino acids. V gave up 5 bases and J gave up 5 bases, with 6 bases separating them. Germline assignment: CDR1 SGHVS and CDR2 FNYEAQ. The CDR3 nucleotides are TGTGCCAGCAGCCCAGGGGAGACCCAGTACTTC. Protein: CASSPGETQYF.

The chain is built from TRBV28 and TRBJ1-1, with D maybe TRBD1 (5 bases). Germline V gives CDR1 MDHEN, CDR2 SYDVKM. Trimming took 7 bases from V and 6 from J, leaving 18 bases between them. This CDR3 comprises 14 residues. CDR3 in DNA: TGTGCCAGCACCACTGGGCAGGGCTGGTCTGAAGCTTTCTTT. Protein: CASTTGQGWSEAFF.

The chain uses TRBV7-2 and TRBJ2-7, with 10 bases matching TRBD1. Germline CDR1 and CDR2: SGHTA and FQGNSA. The CDR3 consists of 13 residues. With 5 bases clipped from V and 3 bases from J, the junction kept 1 base outside the gene matches. CDR3 region: CASSGQGVYEQYF. CDR3 bases: TGTGCCAGCAGCGGACAGGGGGTCTACGAGCAGTACTTC.

This chain links TRBV18 with TRBJ2-5; 13 bases are a match to TRBD2. Unmatched junction bases numbered 5, after V lost 3 bases and J lost 4 bases. The CDR3 spans 16 residues. Germline CDR1 is KGHSH and CDR2 is LQKENI. The CDR3 DNA follows: TGTGCCAGCTCACCTGGACTAGCGGGAGTCGGAGAGACCCAGTACTTC. Its protein is CASSPGLAGVGETQYF.

This clone was recorded a few times. The chain links TRBV9 to TRBJ1-1; no clear D. Germline assignment: CDR1 SGDLS and CDR2 YYNGEE. Trimming took off 4 bases at V and 8 bases at J, with 15 bases between the two ends. The CDR3 has 13 residues. The DNA of the CDR3 is TGTGCCAGCAGCCCCACCCCAGTCCTGGAAGCTTTCTTT. Its translation is CASSPTPVLEAFF.

A few counts support this clone. The chain has TRBV10-3 and TRBJ1-1; D possibly corresponds to TRBD1 (6 bases). The germline CDR1 and CDR2 sequences are ENHRY and SYGVKD. The CDR3 is made up of 14 amino acids. Deletions cut 3 bases from V and 8 bases from J, with 16 bases between. The CDR3, as DNA: TGTGCCATCAGTGAAAACCGGGACAACGTCGAAGCTTTCTTT. As protein: CAISENRDNVEAFF.

This chain uses TRBV29-1 with TRBJ2-3; D ambiguous. Germline V gives CDR1 SQVTM, CDR2 ANQGSEA. The V and J ends lost 6 bases and 2 bases respectively, with 9 bases between them. This CDR3 has 12 amino acids. DNA of the CDR3: TGCAGCGTGGAACAGAACACAGATACGCAGTATTTT. The encoded protein is CSVEQNTDTQYF.

V is TRBV18 and J is TRBJ2-7; TRBD1 is a possible D gene (6 bases). The germline V gene has CDR1 KGHSH and CDR2 LQKENI. This CDR3 is built from 12 residues. V shed 6 bases and J shed 6 bases, with 12 bases lying between them. For the CDR3, the DNA is TGTGCCAGCTCTCAGGGGTCTCGCGAGCAGTACTTC. Encoded protein: CASSQGSREQYF. The full variable domain, rest sourced from reference TRBV18 and TRBJ2-7, is NAGVMQNPRHLVRRRGQEARLRCSPMKGHSHVYWYRQLPEEGLKFMVYLQKENIIDESGMPKERFSAEFPKEGPSILRIQQVVRGDSAAYFCASSQGSREQYFGPGTRLTVT.

V gene TRBV10-3 combines with J gene TRBJ1-2; D is perhaps TRBD1 (5 bases). The CDR3 length is 13 residues. The germline V and J ends were trimmed by 3 bases and 1 base, with 6 bases remaining between them. Germline loops: CDR1 ENHRY, CDR2 SYGVKD. The CDR3 here is CAISDQGNYGYTF. For the CDR3, the DNA is TGTGCCATCAGTGATCAGGGTAACTATGGCTACACCTTC.

This clone was observed a few times. V gene TRBV7-3 combines with J gene TRBJ2-1, with TRBD2 matching over 11 bases. The CDR3 totals 16 residues. Trimming at V came to 0 bases and at J to 10 bases, leaving 8 bases not matched to a gene. Germline V gene data show CDR1 as SGHTA and CDR2 as FQGTGA. The CDR3 DNA follows: TGTGCCAGCAGCTTAACACTAGCGGGGGCTTACAGCGAGCAGTTCTTC. Amino acid sequence: CASSLTLAGAYSEQFF.

V is TRBV6-6 and J is TRBJ1-5, with 7 bases matching TRBD1. The germline V gene encodes CDR1 MNHNY and CDR2 SVGAGI (reference sequence). After removal of 6 bases from V and 5 bases from J, the junction contained 10 bases not matched to a gene. This CDR3 is 15 amino acids long. CDR3 DNA sequence: TGTGCCAGCAGCCTGCTGGGACAGAGAGATCAGCCCCAGCATTTT. Amino acids: CASSLLGQRDQPQHF.

In its sample, this clone was seen a few times. J is TRBJ2-7 and V is TRBV6-6; possibly TRBD1 for D (6 bases). This CDR3 is built from 11 residues. V lost 5 bases and J 10 bases, leaving 12 bases between the germline ends. In germline, CDR1 is MNHNY, CDR2 SVGAGI (reference sequence). CDR3 residues: CASSPQGSQYF. CDR3 DNA sequence: TGTGCCAGCAGTCCTCAGGGGAGCCAGTACTTC.

This clone was detected a few times. This sequence joins TRBV5-4 and TRBJ2-5; 14 bases match TRBD2. With V trimmed by 3 bases and J by 5 bases, 3 bases remained unmatched. The germline gives CDR1 SGHNT, CDR2 YYREEE (reference sequence). The CDR3 extends over 15 amino acids. CDR3 amino acids: CASSSRLAGGETQYF. DNA for the CDR3: TGTGCCAGCAGCTCTAGACTAGCGGGAGGGGAGACCCAGTACTTC. The full variable domain, its missing parts supplied by reference TRBV5-4 and TRBJ2-5, is ETGVTQSPTHLIKTRGQQVTLRCSSQSGHNTVSWYQQALGQGPQFIFQYYREEENGRGNFPPRFSGLQFPNYSSELNVNALELDDSALYLCASSSRLAGGETQYFGPGTRLLVL.

This clone was recorded only once. The chain uses TRBV18 and TRBJ1-6, with D tentatively TRBD1 (5 bases). Per the germline V gene, CDR1 is KGHSH and CDR2 is LQKENI. Trimming shortened V by 3 bases and J by 7 bases, and 13 bases separated the two germline ends. This CDR3 comprises 15 residues. The CDR3: CASSPPGAGNSPLHF. As DNA, the CDR3 is TGTGCCAGCTCACCTCCCGGGGCGGGGAATTCACCCCTCCACTTT.

The rearrangement joins TRBV10-3 to TRBJ2-2; D unresolved. The CDR3 is made up of 14 amino acids. Germline loops: CDR1 ENHRY, CDR2 SYGVKD. V was trimmed by 2 bases and J by 6 bases, leaving 10 bases between them. The CDR3 nucleotides read TGTGCCATCAGTGAGGGGCAGGATTCCGGGGAGCTGTTTTTT. Its translation: CAISEGQDSGELFF.

This clone was counted a few times. V and J are TRBV28 and TRBJ1-4; 7 nucleotides agree with TRBD1. There are 14 residues in the CDR3. J lost 8 bases, V lost 3 bases, and 6 bases had no gene match. Germline-derived CDR1 and CDR2 are MDHEN and SYDVKM. The CDR3 spells CASSFRTGYEKLFF. CDR3 in DNA: TGTGCCAGCAGTTTTCGGACAGGCTACGAAAAACTGTTTTTT.

This chain connects TRBV6-5 to TRBJ2-2; TRBD2 is a possible D gene (6 bases). Trimming took 2 bases from V and 6 from J, leaving 10 bases between them. Germline assignment: CDR1 MNHEY and CDR2 SVGAGI. The CDR3 spans 14 residues. This CDR3 reads CASSYLGGAGELFF. CDR3 DNA sequence: TGTGCCAGCAGTTACCTCGGGGGTGCCGGGGAGCTGTTTTTT.

The rearrangement links TRBV7-2 to TRBJ1-2; the match to TRBD1 covers 9 bases. The CDR3 consists of 15 residues. V trimming: 7 bases; J trimming: 5 bases; junction bases outside the gene matches: 11. Germline V lookup: CDR1 SGHTA, CDR2 FQGNSA. The CDR3 bases are TGTGCCAGCACCCCCCGTGCGGGACAGGGTTATGGCTACACCTTC. It is translated as CASTPRAGQGYGYTF.

The chain carries TRBV5-1 and TRBJ2-1; TRBD2 aligns across 7 bases. Germline lookup yields CDR1 SGHRS and CDR2 YFSETQ. This CDR3 is 15 amino acids long. V dropped 4 bases and J dropped 2; count of bases not matched to a gene: 6. The CDR3 nucleotides are TGCGCCAGCAGCCAAGGTGGGACTACCTACAATGAGCAGTTCTTC. Protein: CASSQGGTTYNEQFF.